Shown below are 27 T cell receptor beta chains from a single sample sequenced in a study of somatic mutations in cytotoxic T cells in rheumatoid arthritis. Produced via immunoSEQ multiplex PCR; TCRdb's table is partial and in-frame only. This table has around 23,000 clones, just under 75% appearing once. The sample consisted of CD8+ T cells sorted from blood. The receptors shown here come from a woman aged 18-35 years in good health.

This sequence joins TRBV28 and TRBJ2-4; the D is unclear. V lost 8 bases and J 0 bases, leaving 11 bases between the germline ends. Germline CDR1 MDHEN, CDR2 SYDVKM. The CDR3 covers 14 residues. The CDR3 protein is CASSRPLAKNIQYF. The DNA of the CDR3 is TGTGCCAGCTCCCGGCCTTTAGCCAAAAACATTCAGTACTTC.

This chain uses TRBV27 with TRBJ2-7, with TRBD2 matching over 8 bases. CDR1 and CDR2 from the germline V gene are MNHEY and SMNVEV (reference sequence). V lost 3 bases, J lost 3 bases, and 4 bases stayed unmatched. The CDR3 covers 14 residues. The DNA for the CDR3 is TGTGCCAGCAGTTTCGATAGCGGGAACTACGAGCAGTACTTC. Its protein product is CASSFDSGNYEQYF.

The genes are TRBV13 and TRBJ2-2; D gene unclear. The CDR3 sequence is 12 residues long. V lost 4 bases, J lost 4 bases, and 4 bases lay in between. Germline V lookup: CDR1 PRHDT, CDR2 FYEKMQ (reference sequence). CDR3 in amino acids: CASSSPTGELFF. The CDR3 nucleotides are TGTGCCAGCAGCTCCCCCACCGGGGAGCTGTTTTTT.

There are a few counts of this clone. This chain connects TRBV27 to TRBJ2-7; D might be TRBD1 (6 bases). V lost 5 bases and J 4 bases, leaving 12 bases between the germline ends. Germline-derived CDR1 and CDR2 are MNHEY and SMNVEV (reference sequence). This CDR3 comprises 13 residues. The chain's CDR3 is CASSLDSSYEQYF. CDR3 nucleotide sequence: TGTGCCAGCAGTCTGGACAGCTCATACGAGCAGTACTTC.

The V call is TRBV30, the J call TRBJ2-3; 7 bases match TRBD2. Germline V gives CDR1 GTSNPN, CDR2 SVGIG (reference sequence). With 3 bases clipped from V and 6 bases from J, the junction kept 9 bases outside the gene matches. The CDR3 has 14 residues. The CDR3 region is CAWRLGGTLDTQYF. The CDR3 DNA is TGTGCCTGGAGATTGGGGGGGACGTTGGATACGCAGTATTTT.

The chain links TRBV5-4 to TRBJ2-7, with 9 bases matching TRBD2. V gave up 2 bases and J gave up 4 bases; unmatched junction bases: 10. There are 16 residues in the CDR3. The germline gives CDR1 SGHNT, CDR2 YYREEE (reference sequence). The CDR3 DNA is TGTGCCAGCAGCTTTTTTTCGTCCGCGGGAGGGTACGAGCAGTACTTC. Amino acids: CASSFFSSAGGYEQYF.

The gene calls are TRBV28 and TRBJ2-7, with 7 nucleotides matching TRBD2. The CDR3 covers 14 residues. V trimming: 10 bases; J trimming: 0 bases; junction bases outside the gene matches: 9. CDR1 and CDR2 (germline): MDHEN, SYDVKM. CDR3 coding DNA: TGTGCCACCCAGTTAGCGGGTTCCTCCTACGAGCAGTACTTC. This codes for CATQLAGSSYEQYF.

The chain recombines TRBV12-5 with TRBJ2-1; D might be TRBD2 (5 bases). The CDR3 is made up of 16 amino acids. V was cut by 0 bases and J by 4 bases, with 13 bases left in between. Germline assignment: CDR1 LGHNT and CDR2 FRNRAP. CDR3 nucleotides: TGTGCTAGTGGTTTGGTACCTAGCCCAAATTACAATGAGCAGTTCTTC. It is translated as CASGLVPSPNYNEQFF.

V gene TRBV27 combines with J gene TRBJ2-5; D perhaps matches TRBD2 (7 bases). CDR3 length: 15 residues. Per germline, CDR1 MNHEY and CDR2 SMNVEV (reference sequence). Trimming removed 5 bases from V and 0 bases from J, with 13 bases in between. The CDR3 coding sequence is TGTGCCAGCAGTAAGGGGGGGTCGTACCAAGAGACCCAGTACTTC. Its protein product is CASSKGGSYQETQYF.

This chain links TRBV7-9 with TRBJ1-2, with D perhaps TRBD1 (5 bases). V was trimmed by 3 bases and J by 1 base, leaving 15 bases between them. This CDR3 spans 16 amino acids. Germline CDR1 SEHNR, CDR2 FQNEAQ (reference sequence). The CDR3 DNA is TGTGCCAGCAGCTTGTGGGGGTTAAGGGATAACTATGGCTACACCTTC. Residues: CASSLWGLRDNYGYTF.

This clone turned up a few times. The chain recombines TRBV2 with TRBJ2-7; TRBD2 agrees at 7 bases. Germline CDR1 and CDR2: SNHLY and FYNNEI. The CDR3 spans 13 residues. The V segment lost 9 bases and the J segment 0 bases; nucleotides outside the gene matches: 5. The CDR3 here is CARTRGSSYEQYF. The CDR3 nucleotides are TGTGCCAGAACTCGCGGGAGCTCCTACGAGCAGTACTTC.

This sequence joins TRBV19 and TRBJ2-7; D remains unclear. The CDR3 spans 11 residues. From germline, CDR1 is LNHDA and CDR2 SQIVND (reference sequence). Trimming stripped 7 bases from V and 3 bases from J, with 7 bases between. CDR3 in DNA: TGTGCCAGTACTGACGGCTACGAGCAGTACTTC. Translation: CASTDGYEQYF. Drawing the rest from reference TRBV19 and TRBJ2-7, the complete variable domain is DGGITQSPKYLFRKEGQNVTLSCEQNLNHDAMYWYRQDPGQGLRLIYYSQIVNDFQKGDIAEGYSVSREKKESFPLTVTSAQKNPTAFYLCASTDGYEQYFGPGTRLTVT.

The CDR3: CASSESGSAETQYF. Written as DNA, the CDR3 is TGTGCCAGCAGTGAATCTGGCTCTGCAGAGACCCAGTACTTC. The rearrangement links TRBV25-1 to TRBJ2-5; D remains unclear. Germline V lookup: CDR1 MGHDK, CDR2 SYGVNS. Trimming took off 1 base at V and 4 bases at J, with 10 bases between the two ends. The CDR3 has 14 residues.

This chain uses TRBV11-2 with TRBJ2-1, with a tentative D call TRBD2 (5 bases). Trimming took 7 bases from V and 8 from J, leaving 12 bases between them. Germline V gene lookup returns CDR1 SGHAT and CDR2 FQNNGV. This CDR3 region has 12 residues. The CDR3 sequence is CASTQTGYEQFF. The CDR3 nucleotides are TGTGCCAGCACCCAGACGGGATATGAGCAGTTCTTC.

V and J are TRBV4-1 and TRBJ2-5; 11 bases line up with TRBD2. Judging by the DNA end, TRBJ2-7 fits better; the J call may be wrong. This CDR3 has 14 residues. The germline V gene has CDR1 MGHRA and CDR2 YSYEKL. CDR3 nucleotide sequence: TGCGCCAGCAGCCAAGTAGCGGGAGGGTTCGAGCAGTACTTC. Translation: CASSQVAGGFEQYF.

Regarding this clone: An end of the junction does not agree with germline; a read error may underlie this. This chain connects TRBV7-7 to TRBJ2-1; tentatively, D is TRBD2 (6 bases). The V gene's germline CDR1 is SSHAT and CDR2 FNYEAQ (reference sequence). This CDR3 contains 16 residues. In nucleotides, the CDR3 is TGTGCTAGCAGCCCGAGACGGGACTCGCTCTACAATGAGCAGTTCTTC. Its translation: CASSPRRDSLYNEQFF.

The chain has TRBV4-1 and TRBJ2-5; 9 bases fit TRBD1. The CDR3 has 15 amino acids. After removal of 0 bases from V and 1 base from J, the junction contained 0 bases not matched to a gene. The germline V gene has CDR1 MGHRA and CDR2 YSYEKL. The CDR3 sequence is CASSQEGQGQETQYF. The CDR3 DNA is TGCGCCAGCAGCCAAGAGGGACAGGGCCAAGAGACCCAGTACTTC.

V is TRBV5-5 and J is TRBJ1-2; 9 bases are shared with TRBD1. V dropped 4 bases and J dropped 4; count of bases not matched to a gene: 5. Germline V lookup: CDR1 SGHKS, CDR2 YYEKEE (reference sequence). There are 14 residues in the CDR3. CDR3 loop: CASSHGTGFYGYTF. The DNA of the CDR3 is TGTGCCAGCAGCCACGGGACAGGGTTCTATGGCTACACCTTC.

The V gene is TRBV19, the J gene TRBJ2-5; 7 positions agree with TRBD2. Germline trimming cut 3 bases from V and 4 bases from J; bases unmatched to any gene: 8. The CDR3 has 15 amino acids. Germline loops: CDR1 LNHDA, CDR2 SQIVND (reference sequence). This CDR3 is CASSIRWGGGETQYF. DNA of the CDR3: TGTGCCAGTAGTATCCGCTGGGGGGGAGGAGAGACCCAGTACTTC.

The V gene is TRBV7-9, the J gene TRBJ1-4; 7 bases match TRBD1. Trimming removed 4 bases from V and 4 bases from J; junction bases left unmatched: 6. The CDR3 consists of 15 residues. CDR1 is SEHNR, CDR2 FQNEAQ, per germline (reference sequence). Written as DNA, the CDR3 is TGTGCCAGCAGCTCCGCCGGGACAGATAATGAAAAACTGTTTTTT. It translates to CASSSAGTDNEKLFF.

The rearrangement uses TRBV5-1 and TRBJ2-2; no reliable D call. This CDR3 contains 12 residues. The germline V gene has CDR1 SGHRS and CDR2 YFSETQ. The V end was cut by 1 base, the J end by 4 bases, with 2 bases between. CDR3 in DNA: TGCGCCAGCAGCTTGCTCACCGGGGAGCTGTTTTTT. This sequence encodes CASSLLTGELFF. The complete variable domain, with remaining parts taken from reference TRBV5-1 and TRBJ2-2, reads KAGVTQTPRYLIKTRGQQVTLSCSPISGHRSVSWYQQTPGQGLQFLFEYFSETQRNKGNFPGRFSGRQFSNSRSEMNVSTLELGDSALYLCASSLLTGELFFGEGSRLTVL.

This clone was seen more than once but under ten times. The chain combines TRBV6-5 with TRBJ1-1, with 7 bases lining up with TRBD1. V shed 0 bases and J 4 bases; nucleotides not matched to a gene: 2. There are 14 residues in the CDR3. CDR1 is MNHEY, CDR2 SVGAGI, per germline. CDR3 region: CASSYSGQFTEAFF. The CDR3 DNA is TGTGCCAGCAGTTACTCGGGACAGTTCACTGAAGCTTTCTTT.

The rearrangement links TRBV2 to TRBJ1-6; D is uncertain. The CDR3 is 17 amino acids. V was cut by 0 bases and J by 0 bases, with 9 bases left in between. Per the germline V gene, CDR1 is SNHLY and CDR2 is FYNNEI. CDR3 sequence: CASSEARSSSYNSPLHF. In DNA form, the CDR3 reads TGTGCCAGCAGTGAAGCACGGTCGAGCTCCTATAATTCACCCCTCCACTTT.

This chain connects TRBV6-5 to TRBJ2-2; D could derive from TRBD1 or TRBD2 (5 bases each). The V gene's germline CDR1 is MNHEY and CDR2 SVGAGI. V was clipped by 3 bases and J by 7 bases, with 12 bases between them. The CDR3 spans 14 residues. CDR3 protein: CASSYGVGGGELFF. The CDR3 DNA follows: TGTGCCAGCAGTTATGGGGTTGGGGGCGGGGAGCTGTTTTTT.

The rearrangement joins TRBV5-8 to TRBJ2-3; D possibly corresponds to TRBD2 (5 bases). With 5 bases removed from V and 6 bases from J, the gap between germline ends came to 22 bases. The CDR3 runs 16 residues. CDR1 and CDR2 from the germline V gene are SGHTS and YDEGEE. The CDR3 is CASSLTASSSLDTQYF. The CDR3 nucleotides are TGTGCCAGCAGTTTGACTGCTAGCTCCTCATTGGATACGCAGTATTTT.

This sequence joins TRBV2 and TRBJ2-7; 9 nucleotides line up with TRBD1. Germline CDR1 is SNHLY and CDR2 is FYNNEI. V shed 3 bases, J shed 4 bases, and the junction held 10 bases outside the gene matches. The CDR3 loop spans 16 amino acids. The CDR3 DNA reads TGTGCCAGCAGTGACCCCCCGACAGGGGGGAAGTACGAGCAGTACTTC. Residues: CASSDPPTGGKYEQYF. Full variable domain (missing parts from reference TRBV2 and TRBJ2-7): EPEVTQTPSHQVTQMGQEVILRCVPISNHLYFYWYRQILGQKVEFLVSFYNNEISEKSEIFDDQFSVERPDGSNFTLKIRSTKLEDSAMYFCASSDPPTGGKYEQYFGPGTRLTVT.

The chain has TRBV2 and TRBJ1-6, with TRBD1 matching over 9 bases. Germline CDR1 reads SNHLY; CDR2 reads FYNNEI. Trimming at V came to 6 bases and at J to 8 bases, leaving 5 bases not matched to a gene. This CDR3 has 14 amino acids. The CDR3 coding sequence is TGTGCCAGCAGCCCGGGACAGGGAGATTCACCCCTCCACTTT. Translating gives CASSPGQGDSPLHF.